The rows below give T cell receptor beta chains drawn from one sample of a study of blood T cell repertoires in COVID-19. Repertoires were generated with immunoSEQ multiplex PCR, while TCRdb's copy carries only in-frame clones and drops some. The table shows about 32,000 clones, with 85% to 95% occurring only once. The sample comprised peripheral blood. Every receptor here comes from a male donor with active COVID-19. The CDR3 runs from the conserved cysteine through the conserved F or W. Fields, in order: V gene, J gene, D gene, clone size, CDR3 protein, CDR3 DNA. A D gene is named only where the DNA matches it firmly. Clone size is given for some rows only: seen once, a few or many times, or a class if the clone is expanded.

>TRBV11-2|TRBJ2-4|-|-
CASSLWEGGKNIQYF
TGTGCCAGCAGCTTATGGGAGGGGGGGAAAAACATTCAGTACTTC
>TRBV6-2/TRBV6-3|TRBJ1-6|-|-
CASSQLAGSNSPLHF
TGTGCCAGCAGTCAACTTGCAGGATCAAATTCACCCCTCCACTTT
>TRBV24-1|TRBJ2-2|TRBD1|-
CATSDMGQITGELFF
TGTGCCACCAGTGATATGGGACAGATTACCGGGGAGCTGTTTTTT
>TRBV24-1|TRBJ2-3|-|-
CATSDPLSDTQYF
TGTGCCACCAGTGACCCCCTGTCAGATACGCAGTATTTT
>TRBV5-4|TRBJ1-1|TRBD1|once
CASSPRTGSGNTEAFF
TGTGCCAGCAGCCCAAGGACAGGGTCGGGGAACACTGAAGCTTTCTTT
>TRBV5-1|TRBJ1-4|TRBD1|once
CASSFGTANEKLFF
TGCGCCAGCAGCTTCGGGACAGCAAATGAAAAACTGTTTTTT
>TRBV15|TRBJ1-2|-|-
CATMGGGGYGYTF
TGTGCCACTATGGGGGGTGGAGGCTATGGCTACACCTTC
>TRBV9|TRBJ1-1|-|-
CASSVSGDTEAFF
TGTGCCAGCAGCGTTTCAGGGGACACTGAAGCTTTCTTT
>TRBV3-1/TRBV3-2|TRBJ2-4|-|-
CASSMRPNIQYF
TGTGCCAGCAGTATGAGGCCAAACATTCAGTACTTC
>TRBV6-2/TRBV6-3|TRBJ1-1|TRBD1|-
CASSSNHRGRTEAFF
TGTGCCAGCAGCTCCAACCACAGGGGGAGGACTGAAGCTTTCTTT
>TRBV18|TRBJ1-2|TRBD1|-
CASSPKQGRYGYTF
TGTGCCAGCTCACCAAAACAGGGGAGGTATGGCTACACCTTC
>TRBV2|TRBJ1-3|-|-
CASSAEGGTIYF
TGTGCCAGCAGTGCCGAAGGGGGCACCATATATTTT
>TRBV12-3/TRBV12-4|TRBJ1-1|-|-
CASSFMNTEAFF
TGTGCCAGCAGTTTTATGAACACTGAAGCTTTCTTT
>TRBV4-3|TRBJ1-2|-|-
CASSRAGRGGERNYGYTF
TGCGCCAGCAGCCGGGCGGGGAGGGGAGGGGAAAGGAACTATGGCTACACCTTC
>TRBV15|TRBJ1-1|-|-
CATSREFGGYTEAFF
TGTGCCACCAGCAGGGAGTTCGGGGGGTACACTGAAGCTTTCTTT
>TRBV11-3|TRBJ2-7|-|-
CASSLRELTAKAHEQYF
TGTGCCAGCAGCTTAAGAGAATTGACAGCCAAGGCTCACGAGCAGTACTTC
>TRBV4-2|TRBJ2-3|TRBD2|-
CASSRTGTSGSTAHDTQYF
TGTGCCAGCAGCCGCACCGGGACTAGCGGATCCACGGCGCACGATACGCAGTATTTT
>TRBV6-6|TRBJ1-4|TRBD1|-
CASKKGAGEKLFF
TGTGCCAGCAAAAAGGGGGCCGGTGAAAAACTGTTTTTT
>TRBV2|TRBJ2-1|TRBD2|-
CASRFPPRLAGGTYNEQFF
TGTGCCAGCAGGTTTCCCCCTCGACTAGCGGGGGGCACCTACAATGAGCAGTTCTTC
>TRBV18|TRBJ1-4|TRBD1|-
CASSQRGGANEKLFF
TGTGCCAGCTCACAGAGAGGGGGCGCGAATGAAAAACTGTTTTTT